This T cell receptor beta chain is drawn from a study of Tregs in tolerant kidney transplant recipients. Study outcomes and limitations: Expanding Tregs on activated donor B cells appeared to best identify donor-specific TCRbeta clones. Findings come from small patient numbers and require larger validation.

Points on this clone: Antigen unknown.

Thawed PBMCs were FACS-sorted into unstimulated CD4+CD25+CD127- regulatory T cells, CD4+CD25- non-regulatory cells, CD4 and CD8 cells. Profiled with immunoSEQ multiplex PCR; TCRdb holds only in-frame clones, not every one. The sample has roughly 17,000 clones; roughly 80% are singletons. Trimming cost V 0 bases and J 9 bases, with 19 bases left between them. This CDR3 has 15 residues. From germline, CDR1 is SGHRS and CDR2 YFSETQ. The sequenced sample consisted of Tregs from blood. The origin of this receptor is a human donor in good health. The chain has TRBV5-1 and TRBJ2-7, with a weak D call TRBD1 (5 bases). In DNA, the CDR3 is TGCGCCAGCAGCTTGGAGGGCAGGGCCCTCACCGCGCAGTACTTC. As protein: CASSLEGRALTAQYF.